The clone carrying this T cell receptor beta chain was seen many times. Its antigen is undetermined. Germline V CDR1 and CDR2: MNHNS, SASEGT. The CDR3 extends over 15 amino acids. V was trimmed by 3 bases and J by 2 bases, leaving 13 bases between them. Building of the TCR beta libraries involved iRepertoire HTBI primers and Arm-PCR of CDR3 regions. TCRdb re-derived calls from the multiplex PCR reads in MiXCR, one entry per CDR3 protein. The sample has some 470,000 distinct CDR3 sequences, approximately 21% seen once. This entry belongs to a study of regulatory T cells in long-lasting Graves disease. Regarding the study as a whole: Sample size was small, which may have lowered accuracy.

Time point here: persistent/refractory GD, antithyroid drugs over 5 years with positive TRAb. From PBMCs, RNA was extracted and then used to make the TCR library. Diagnosis followed American Thyroid Association guidelines for Graves' disease. The input for sequencing was peripheral blood mononuclear cells (PBMCs), taken when the disease was refractory, from a patient treated with antithyroid drugs. The V and J genes are TRBV6-1 and TRBJ1-2; D gene unclear. The receptor was isolated from a female donor with Graves disease. The CDR3 nucleotides are TGTGCCAGCAGTGACCTAGGACGTACAAACTATGGCTACACCTTC. Translated, it gives CASSDLGRTNYGYTF.